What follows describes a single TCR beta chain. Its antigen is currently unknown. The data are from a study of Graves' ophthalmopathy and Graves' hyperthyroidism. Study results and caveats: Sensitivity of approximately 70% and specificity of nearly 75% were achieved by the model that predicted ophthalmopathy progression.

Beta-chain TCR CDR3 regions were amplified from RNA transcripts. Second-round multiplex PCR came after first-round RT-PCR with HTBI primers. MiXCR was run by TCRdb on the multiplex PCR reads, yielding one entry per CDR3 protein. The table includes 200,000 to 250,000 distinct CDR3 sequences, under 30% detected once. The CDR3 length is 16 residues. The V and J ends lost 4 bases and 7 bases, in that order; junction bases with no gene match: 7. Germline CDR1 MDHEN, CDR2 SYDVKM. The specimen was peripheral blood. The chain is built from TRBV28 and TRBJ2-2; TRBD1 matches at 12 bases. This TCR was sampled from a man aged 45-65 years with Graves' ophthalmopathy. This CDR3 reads CASSSRDRGRHGELFF. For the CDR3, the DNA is TGTGCCAGCAGTTCCCGGGACAGGGGGCGTCACGGGGAGCTGTTTTTT.